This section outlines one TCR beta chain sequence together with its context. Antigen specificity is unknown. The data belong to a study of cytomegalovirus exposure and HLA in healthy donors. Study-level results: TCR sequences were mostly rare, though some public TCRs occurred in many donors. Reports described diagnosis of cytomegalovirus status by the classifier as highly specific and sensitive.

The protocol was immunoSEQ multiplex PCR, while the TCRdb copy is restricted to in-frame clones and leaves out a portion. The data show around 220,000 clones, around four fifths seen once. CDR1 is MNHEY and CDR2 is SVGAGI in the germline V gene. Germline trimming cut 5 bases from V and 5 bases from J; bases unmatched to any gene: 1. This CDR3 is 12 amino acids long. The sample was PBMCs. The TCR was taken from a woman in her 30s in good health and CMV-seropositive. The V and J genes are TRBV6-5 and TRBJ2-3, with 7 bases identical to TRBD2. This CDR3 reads CASSIAGDTQYF. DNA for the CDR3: TGTGCCAGCAGTATAGCGGGAGATACGCAGTATTTT.